The T cell receptor beta chain described here comes from a study of T cell repertoires in aging, cancer and after chemotherapy. Study conclusions and caveats: Across the chemotherapy interval, each cancer cohort showed higher median generation probability, suggesting thymic rebound. Untreated cancer patients had significantly lower blood TCR diversity than age-matched healthy donors. In cancer patients, declining TCR diversity with age involved lost richness and lost evenness. No conclusions about immunological memory after chemotherapy can be drawn from the repertoire data.

Multiplex touch-down PCR with TRB-A/B primers amplified rearranged V-D-J TRB sequences. TCRdb called the multiplex PCR reads again in MiXCR, with one record for every CDR3 protein. The table has approximately 3,300 distinct CDR3 sequences, around 24% seen once. Peripheral blood genomic DNA, not sorted cells or RNA, was the template. This clonotype has only a few counts. Its antigen remains unknown. This TCR derives from a human donor with a solid tumor. Sequencing was carried out using blood.

CDR3 bases: TGTGCCAGCAGCTTAGATCGACGAATCGAGGACACTGAAGCTTTCTTT. Protein: CASSLDRRIEDTEAFF. V usage is TRBV11-2 and J usage is TRBJ1-1; D is unclear. This CDR3 comprises 16 residues. In germline, CDR1 is SGHAT, CDR2 FQNNGV. With 0 bases removed from V and 3 bases from J, the gap between germline ends came to 14 bases.